The entry below describes one T cell receptor beta chain. Its antigen is as yet unknown. The data originate from a study of a mutant IDH1 vaccine in newly diagnosed glioma. The V gene lost 0 bases and the J gene lost 2 bases, with 5 bases spanning the gap. This CDR3 comprises 13 residues. Germline lookup yields CDR1 MNHEY and CDR2 SMNVEV (reference sequence). Using immunoSEQ multiplex PCR, the repertoire was profiled, and TCRdb retains in-frame clones only, with some absent. The sample shows tens of thousands of clones, 82% of them seen only once. Time point of the sample: week 23, last vaccination. The study gave 300 ug of mutant IDH1 20-mer peptide per vaccine dose, with topical imiquimod.

The clonotype was recovered from a man younger than 45 with glioma. Sequenced material: PBMCs, taken from a glioma patient whose treatment included an IDH1 peptide vaccine. V and J are TRBV27 and TRBJ2-7, with D hard to call. The CDR3 sequence is CASSLSSAYEQYF. CDR3 coding DNA: TGTGCCAGCAGTTTATCTTCGGCCTACGAGCAGTACTTC.